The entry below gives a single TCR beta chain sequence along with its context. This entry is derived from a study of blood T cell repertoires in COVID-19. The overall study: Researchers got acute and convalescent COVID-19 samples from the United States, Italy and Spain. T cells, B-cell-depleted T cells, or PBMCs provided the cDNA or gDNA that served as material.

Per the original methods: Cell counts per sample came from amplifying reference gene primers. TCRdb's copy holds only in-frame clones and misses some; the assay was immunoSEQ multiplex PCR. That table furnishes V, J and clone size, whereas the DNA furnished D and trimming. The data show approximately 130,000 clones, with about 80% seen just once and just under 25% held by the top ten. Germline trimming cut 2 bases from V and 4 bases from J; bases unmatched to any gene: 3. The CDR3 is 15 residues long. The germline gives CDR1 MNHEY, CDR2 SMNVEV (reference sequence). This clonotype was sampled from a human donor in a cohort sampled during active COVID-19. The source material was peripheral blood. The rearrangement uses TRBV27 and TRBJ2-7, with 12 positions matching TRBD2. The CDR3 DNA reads TGTGCCAGCAGTTTAGGCCTAGCGGGAGGGTACGAGCAGTACTTC. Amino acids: CASSLGLAGGYEQYF.